The 4 T cell receptor beta chains below were found in one sample sequenced in a study of read filtering for tumor transcriptome and immune sequencing. The library was built from around 0.4 ug RNA with molecular barcoded adaptors for alpha/delta and beta/gamma chains. TCRdb itself ran the reads through MiXCR, one entry per CDR3 protein. The data hold around 60,000 distinct CDR3 sequences, with roughly 19% observed a single time. Sequencing was done on a sample of a population of CD138-negative cells sorted from bone marrow. Source of these receptors: a donor over 35 with multiple myeloma.

Many counts were recorded for this clonotype. V and J are TRBV29-1 and TRBJ2-6, with D unresolved. The CDR3 is made up of 15 amino acids. Germline V gene data show CDR1 as SQVTM and CDR2 as ANQGSEA. V shed 4 bases and J shed 0 bases, with 10 bases lying between them. CDR3 sequence reads: CSVGQGPSGANVLTF. CDR3 sequence (DNA): TGCAGCGTTGGGCAAGGCCCCTCTGGGGCCAACGTCCTGACTTTC.

The chain carries TRBV20-1 and TRBJ2-2, with TRBD1 as a possible D gene (5 bases). Germline V gene data show CDR1 as DFQATT and CDR2 as SNEGSKA (reference sequence). The CDR3 spans 14 residues. The germline V and J ends were trimmed by 1 base and 11 bases, with 17 bases remaining between them. This chain's CDR3 is CSARGKGVRGELFF. The CDR3 DNA is TGCAGTGCTAGAGGTAAAGGGGTGCGCGGTGAGCTGTTTTTT.

This clonotype was seen ten or more times. This rearrangement joins TRBV7-9 to TRBJ2-1; D is possibly TRBD2 (5 bases). CDR1 and CDR2 (germline): SEHNR, FQNEAQ (reference sequence). V lost 5 bases to trimming and J lost 1 base, with 12 bases between them. There are 15 residues in the CDR3. The CDR3 coding sequence is TGTGCCAGCAGCCGGAGGACTGAATCCTACAATGAGCAGTTCTTC. The encoded protein is CASSRRTESYNEQFF. Supplemented by reference TRBV7-9 and TRBJ2-1, the full variable domain reads DTGVSQNPRHKITKRGQNVTFRCDPISEHNRLYWYRQTLGQGPEFLTYFQNEAQLEKSRLLSDRFSAERPKGSFSTLEIQRTEQGDSAMYLCASSRRTESYNEQFFGPGTRLTVL.

This clonotype has ten or more counts. This chain links TRBV4-2 with TRBJ2-3; 16 positions match TRBD2. V shed 4 bases and J 1 base; nucleotides not matched to a gene: 11. The CDR3 is 20 amino acids. In germline, CDR1 is LGHNA, CDR2 YNFKEQ. The CDR3 loop reads CASSPHLGGTSGGGTDTQYF. The CDR3 DNA sequence: TGTGCCAGCAGCCCACACCTAGGCGGGACTAGCGGGGGGGGCACAGATACGCAGTATTTT.